Described below is a single TCR beta chain sequence and its context. Its matching antigen is unknown. These data belong to a study of CD8+ T cells in alopecia areata. Across the study: Patients in the treated group were given tofacitinib by mouth, 5 to 10 mg twice a day. Study-wide findings and caveats: There were also resident alphabeta T cells of normal skin sequenced in scalp samples. Shared TCR sequences were less clear between patients than in mice, possibly partly from HLA diversity.

Extracted RNA was reverse transcribed into cDNA, the sequencing template. Method: immunoSEQ multiplex PCR; TCRdb's copy keeps in-frame clones and lacks some. Of over 120,000 clones in the sample, 51% were seen once. Germline trimming cut 5 bases from V and 6 bases from J; bases unmatched to any gene: 10. Germline CDR1 SGHTA, CDR2 FQGNSA. The CDR3 is 16 amino acids. Peripheral blood and lesional scalp punch biopsies came from alopecia areata patients. The clonotype was recovered from a human donor with alopecia areata. Source: CD4+ T cells sorted from blood, taken at week 0. V is TRBV7-2 and J is TRBJ2-4, with 10 bases that match TRBD1. Here the CDR3 reads CASSPGQGDVGNIQYF. The CDR3 DNA follows: TGTGCCAGCAGCCCAGGACAGGGGGATGTGGGAAACATTCAGTACTTC.